This is a list of T cell receptor beta chains from one sample in a study of CD8 T cells in Susac syndrome. Via MiXCR, TCRdb re-called the immunoSEQ multiplex PCR reads, giving one row per CDR3 protein. The sample includes 75,000 or so distinct CDR3 sequences, 90% to 95% of them seen just once. The sample comprised CD8+ T cells from PBMCs. The receptor source for this set is a human donor with Susac syndrome. Both conserved end residues are part of each CDR3. The order of the fields is clone size, D gene, J gene, V gene, CDR3 protein, CDR3 DNA. The D gene is left open where the match is weak. A row's size may be missing; if present it is once, few, many or a size class.

size: NA
D: TRBD1
J: TRBJ1-2
V: TRBV29-1
CDR3: CSVESRDRSDGYTF
DNA: TGCAGCGTTGAGTCCCGGGACAGAAGCGATGGCTACACCTTC

size: NA
D: TRBD2
J: TRBJ2-5
V: TRBV9
CDR3: CASSGLGAGGPETQYF
DNA: TGTGCCAGCAGCGGCTTGGGAGCGGGAGGACCAGAGACCCAGTACTTC

size: NA
D: NA
J: TRBJ1-5
V: TRBV6-4
CDR3: CASSEEGGLGYQPQHF
DNA: TGTGCCAGCAGTGAAGAAGGAGGTTTGGGGTACCAGCCCCAGCATTTT

size: NA
D: NA
J: TRBJ2-5
V: TRBV7-9
CDR3: CASSPPKREETQYF
DNA: TGTGCCAGCAGCCCCCCCAAGCGAGAAGAGACCCAGTACTTC

size: NA
D: NA
J: TRBJ1-1
V: TRBV15
CDR3: CASKKTENTEAFF
DNA: TGTGCCTCTAAAAAGACCGAGAACACTGAAGCTTTCTTT

size: NA
D: NA
J: TRBJ2-1
V: TRBV3-1
CDR3: CASSQSDGNEQFF
DNA: TGTGCCAGCAGCCAGAGCGACGGGAATGAGCAGTTCTTC

size: NA
D: TRBD2
J: TRBJ2-1
V: TRBV6-4
CDR3: CASKALAGGNEQFF
DNA: TGTGCCAGCAAAGCCTTGGCGGGGGGTAATGAGCAGTTCTTC

size: once
D: NA
J: TRBJ1-1
V: TRBV10-3
CDR3: CAISESGRTSWERDTEAFF
DNA: TGTGCCATCAGTGAGTCGGGTCGGACTTCGTGGGAAAGGGACACTGAAGCTTTCTTT

size: NA
D: NA
J: TRBJ2-4
V: TRBV5-4
CDR3: CASSRGALENIQYF
DNA: TGTGCCAGCAGCAGAGGGGCCCTCGAAAACATTCAGTACTTC

size: NA
D: NA
J: TRBJ2-6
V: TRBV5-1
CDR3: CASRNDASGANVLTF
DNA: TGCGCCAGCAGAAACGATGCCTCTGGGGCCAACGTCCTGACTTTC

size: NA
D: NA
J: TRBJ2-7
V: TRBV7-9
CDR3: CASTTAGADEQYF
DNA: TGTGCCAGCACCACCGCAGGGGCCGACGAGCAGTACTTC

size: few
D: NA
J: TRBJ1-5
V: TRBV7-9
CDR3: CASSPGGNQPQHF
DNA: TGTGCCAGCAGCCCAGGTGGCAATCAGCCCCAGCATTTT

size: NA
D: TRBD2
J: TRBJ2-2
V: TRBV7-8
CDR3: CASSWILAGGPGVGELFF
DNA: TGTGCCAGCAGCTGGATACTAGCGGGAGGGCCCGGGGTCGGGGAGCTGTTTTTT

size: NA
D: NA
J: TRBJ2-1
V: TRBV12-3/TRBV12-4
CDR3: CASKDGPSYNEQFF
DNA: TGTGCCAGCAAGGACGGTCCCTCCTACAATGAGCAGTTCTTC

size: NA
D: NA
J: TRBJ2-3
V: TRBV7-8
CDR3: CASSLAAGADTQYF
DNA: TGTGCCAGCAGCTTGGCTGCGGGTGCAGATACGCAGTATTTT

size: once
D: NA
J: TRBJ2-5
V: TRBV11-2
CDR3: CASSLDYGGQETQYF
DNA: TGTGCCAGCAGCTTAGATTATGGCGGGCAAGAGACCCAGTACTTC

size: NA
D: TRBD1
J: TRBJ2-2
V: TRBV15
CDR3: CATSDRGNTGELFF
DNA: TGTGCCACCAGCGACAGGGGGAACACCGGGGAGCTGTTTTTT

size: NA
D: NA
J: TRBJ2-3
V: TRBV27
CDR3: CASSPSAGEGGITDTQYF
DNA: TGTGCCAGCAGCCCCTCTGCGGGAGAGGGGGGGATCACAGATACGCAGTATTTT

size: NA
D: NA
J: TRBJ2-3
V: TRBV6-5
CDR3: CASAGQSTDTQYF
DNA: TGTGCCAGCGCGGGACAGAGCACAGATACGCAGTATTTT

size: NA
D: NA
J: TRBJ2-1
V: TRBV30
CDR3: CAWSVMTVYNEQFF
DNA: TGTGCCTGGAGTGTAATGACAGTCTACAATGAGCAGTTCTTC

size: NA
D: NA
J: TRBJ2-4
V: TRBV2
CDR3: CASGTIGTAKNIQYF
DNA: TGTGCCAGCGGCACGATCGGGACAGCCAAAAACATTCAGTACTTC

size: NA
D: NA
J: TRBJ2-1
V: TRBV3-1
CDR3: CASSQAWASYNEQFF
DNA: TGTGCCAGCAGCCAAGCCTGGGCAAGTTACAATGAGCAGTTCTTC

size: NA
D: NA
J: TRBJ1-5
V: TRBV13
CDR3: CASSLRNQPQHF
DNA: TGTGCCAGCAGCTTGAGGAATCAGCCCCAGCATTTT

size: NA
D: NA
J: TRBJ2-7
V: TRBV12-3/TRBV12-4
CDR3: CASSFGSGNTYEQYF
DNA: TGTGCCAGCAGTTTTGGATCTGGGAATACCTACGAGCAGTACTTC

size: NA
D: NA
J: TRBJ2-6
V: TRBV7-3
CDR3: CASSPESGGANVLTF
DNA: TGTGCCAGCAGCCCAGAGTCGGGAGGGGCCAACGTCCTGACTTTC

size: NA
D: NA
J: TRBJ2-3
V: TRBV12-5
CDR3: CASSLGGPSLGTQYF
DNA: TGTGCTAGTTCTTTGGGGGGCCCCTCTTTAGGTACGCAGTATTTT

size: NA
D: TRBD1
J: TRBJ2-1
V: TRBV6-5
CDR3: CASSYSVTGGAYNEQFF
DNA: TGTGCCAGCAGTTACTCGGTAACAGGGGGCGCCTACAATGAGCAGTTCTTC

size: NA
D: NA
J: TRBJ2-7
V: TRBV13
CDR3: CASSAQNPYEQYF
DNA: TGTGCCAGCAGCGCACAAAACCCCTACGAGCAGTACTTC

size: NA
D: NA
J: TRBJ2-1
V: TRBV24-1
CDR3: CATSAGYISEQFF
DNA: TGTGCCACCAGTGCGGGCTATATAAGTGAGCAGTTCTTC

size: NA
D: NA
J: TRBJ2-7
V: TRBV5-1
CDR3: CASSLKRDEQYF
DNA: TGCGCCAGCAGCTTGAAGAGGGACGAGCAGTACTTC

size: NA
D: NA
J: TRBJ2-2
V: TRBV7-9
CDR3: CASSLEITGELFF
DNA: TGTGCCAGCAGCTTAGAGATAACCGGGGAGCTGTTTTTT

size: NA
D: NA
J: TRBJ2-7
V: TRBV12-5
CDR3: CASALSDPLEQYF
DNA: TGTGCTAGTGCTCTCAGCGACCCCCTCGAGCAGTACTTC

size: NA
D: NA
J: TRBJ2-5
V: TRBV12-3/TRBV12-4
CDR3: CASSPLRADPETQYF
DNA: TGTGCCAGCAGTCCACTTCGGGCAGACCCAGAGACCCAGTACTTC

size: NA
D: NA
J: TRBJ1-1
V: TRBV20-1
CDR3: CSAVQENTEAFF
DNA: TGCAGTGCTGTACAGGAGAACACTGAAGCTTTCTTT

size: NA
D: TRBD2
J: TRBJ2-7
V: TRBV20-1
CDR3: CSANLLAAQSYEQYF
DNA: TGCAGTGCCAATCTACTAGCGGCACAATCCTACGAGCAGTACTTC

size: NA
D: NA
J: TRBJ2-7
V: TRBV3-1
CDR3: CASSQDFGQGSHEQYF
DNA: TGTGCCAGCAGCCAAGATTTTGGGCAGGGGAGTCACGAGCAGTACTTC

size: NA
D: NA
J: TRBJ1-1
V: TRBV13
CDR3: CASSFGRGGTEAFF
DNA: TGTGCCAGCAGCTTCGGACGGGGAGGAACTGAAGCTTTCTTT

size: NA
D: NA
J: TRBJ2-7
V: TRBV4-1
CDR3: CASSQGTDGFGEQYF
DNA: TGCGCCAGCAGCCAAGGGACTGACGGTTTTGGCGAGCAGTACTTC

size: once
D: NA
J: TRBJ2-2
V: TRBV30
CDR3: CAWSALAATGELFF
DNA: TGTGCCTGGTCCGCCCTAGCTGCCACCGGGGAGCTGTTTTTT